A single sample gave rise to the 21 T cell receptor beta chains below, sequenced in a study of control samples from healthy donors and cancer patients. TCRdb's table, derived via immunoSEQ multiplex PCR, lists solely in-frame clones and lacks some. The table lists 90,000 to 130,000 clones, around 80% of them singletons. Material for sequencing was blood. These receptor sequences come from a man aged 18-30 years in good health.

The CDR3, as DNA: TGTGCCAGCAGCACCTCCCAGGGGATCAATCAGCCCCAGCATTTT. Translating gives CASSTSQGINQPQHF. The chain recombines TRBV7-8 with TRBJ1-5; maybe TRBD1 (6 bases). Per germline, CDR1 SGHVS and CDR2 FQNEAQ. Trimming pared 5 bases from V and 3 bases from J, leaving 14 bases between. The CDR3 sequence is 15 residues long.

This clone was recorded once. This chain connects TRBV9 to TRBJ1-3; 8 nucleotides agree with TRBD1. Germline lookup yields CDR1 SGDLS and CDR2 YYNGEE. The CDR3 is 15 residues long. V gave up 0 bases and J gave up 4 bases; unmatched junction bases: 3. The CDR3 protein is CASSVGQGAGNTIYF. CDR3 bases: TGTGCCAGCAGCGTAGGTCAGGGGGCGGGAAACACCATATATTTT.

V usage is TRBV5-1 and J usage is TRBJ1-2; 10 bases map to TRBD1. This CDR3 region has 15 residues. Germline V gives CDR1 SGHRS, CDR2 YFSETQ. The J segment lost 8 bases and the V segment lost 0 bases, leaving 7 bases of the junction unmatched. The CDR3 here is CASSLEGTGAGGYTF. As DNA, the CDR3 is TGCGCCAGCAGCTTGGAGGGGACAGGGGCAGGAGGCTACACCTTC.

The genes are TRBV28 and TRBJ1-2, with D maybe TRBD1 (5 bases). V dropped 6 bases and J dropped 2 bases, with 16 bases sitting between them. Germline V gene data show CDR1 as MDHEN and CDR2 as SYDVKM. CDR3 size: 15 residues. The CDR3 nucleotides are TGTGCCAGCAGACACCGGGGGGGAGGAAACTATGGCTACACCTTC. This sequence encodes CASRHRGGGNYGYTF.

The table lists this clone with a count of one. The V call is TRBV5-4, the J call TRBJ1-1, with D unresolved. From germline, CDR1 is SGHNT and CDR2 YYREEE (reference sequence). The V end was cut by 1 base, the J end by 7 bases, with 14 bases between. The CDR3 has 14 amino acids. CDR3 sequence reads: CASSLPTVLGEAFF. CDR3 bases: TGTGCCAGCAGCTTGCCAACAGTACTCGGTGAAGCTTTCTTT.

The CDR3 DNA reads TGCGCCAGCAGGGGCATTAACGAGCAGTACTTC. It translates to CASRGINEQYF. The chain is built from TRBV5-1 and TRBJ2-7; D call uncertain. Trimming stripped 5 bases from V and 5 bases from J, with 8 bases between. This CDR3 is 11 amino acids long. The germline CDR1 and CDR2 sequences are SGHRS and YFSETQ.

This clone occurred a few times. The chain is built from TRBV7-9 and TRBJ1-2; D might be TRBD1 (5 bases). Germline V gene data show CDR1 as SEHNR and CDR2 as FQNEAQ (reference sequence). The CDR3 consists of 13 residues. The V gene lost 1 base and the J gene lost 4 bases, with 7 bases spanning the gap. CDR3 residues: CASSLGQIYGYTF. The CDR3 DNA sequence: TGTGCCAGCAGCTTAGGACAGATCTATGGCTACACCTTC.

This rearrangement joins TRBV2 to TRBJ2-6; D is undetermined. The CDR3 runs to 18 residues. Trimming left V 6 bases short and J 1 base short, with 19 bases between. CDR1 SNHLY and CDR2 FYNNEI come from the germline V gene. CDR3 region: CASREQTLLYSGANVLTF. DNA for the CDR3: TGTGCCAGCAGGGAACAGACTTTACTCTATTCTGGGGCCAACGTCCTGACTTTC. Combining the CDR3 with reference TRBV2 and TRBJ2-6 gives the whole variable domain EPEVTQTPSHQVTQMGQEVILRCVPISNHLYFYWYRQILGQKVEFLVSFYNNEISEKSEIFDDQFSVERPDGSNFTLKIRSTKLEDSAMYFCASREQTLLYSGANVLTFGAGSRLTVL.

The chain couples TRBV19 to TRBJ2-2, with D possibly being TRBD1 (5 bases). This CDR3 has 13 residues. CDR1 and CDR2 from the germline V gene are LNHDA and SQIVND (reference sequence). Trimming removed 1 base from V and 7 bases from J, with 7 bases in between. CDR3 nucleotides: TGTGCCAGTAGTATAGCGCAGGGCGGGGAGCTGTTTTTT. Its translation: CASSIAQGGELFF.

The chain recombines TRBV20-1 with TRBJ1-1, with unresolved D. The V end was cut by 3 bases, the J end by 4 bases, with 9 bases between. Germline CDR1 is DFQATT and CDR2 is SNEGSKA (reference sequence). The CDR3 contains 12 residues. The CDR3 region has the DNA TGCAGTGCTAGTTACGGGATCACTGAAGCTTTCTTT. It encodes CSASYGITEAFF.

The genes are TRBV20-1 and TRBJ2-3; D gene ambiguous. V lost 3 bases to trimming and J lost 2 bases, with 9 bases between them. The germline gives CDR1 DFQATT, CDR2 SNEGSKA (reference sequence). The CDR3 contains 13 residues. Here the CDR3 DNA reads TGCAGTGCTAGTCCTCCCGCCACAGATACGCAGTATTTT. Protein product: CSASPPATDTQYF.

The J gene is TRBJ2-3, the V gene TRBV3-1 (or the pseudogene TRBV3-2), with TRBD2 identical over 8 bases. The CDR3 spans 16 residues. Losses at the gene ends were 5 bases for V and 0 bases for J; bases not matched to a gene: 7. Germline CDR1 LGHDT, CDR2 YNNKEL (reference sequence). The CDR3 DNA follows: TGTGCCAGCAGCATCCAACGGGGGGGGAGCACAGATACGCAGTATTTT. Protein sequence: CASSIQRGGSTDTQYF.

The chain combines TRBV20-1 with TRBJ2-7; 7 bases match TRBD1. The trim removed 6 bases at V and 6 bases at J, leaving 5 bases unmatched. From germline, CDR1 is DFQATT and CDR2 SNEGSKA (reference sequence). CDR3 length: 11 residues. CDR3 DNA sequence: TGCAGTGCCCGCTACAGGGGCGAGCAGTACGTC. Translation gives CSARYRGEQYV.

V and J are TRBV4-2 and TRBJ1-1, with 12 bases matching TRBD1. With 4 bases clipped from V and 0 bases from J, the junction kept 3 bases outside the gene matches. Germline CDR1 is LGHNA and CDR2 is YNFKEQ. The CDR3 spans 16 residues. CDR3 residues: CASSPGTGGMNTEAFF. The DNA of the CDR3 is TGTGCCAGCAGCCCAGGGACAGGGGGCATGAACACTGAAGCTTTCTTT.

This clone was seen just once. This rearrangement joins TRBV11-2 to TRBJ2-7; D not resolved. Germline values: CDR1 SGHAT, CDR2 FQNNGV. There are 11 residues in the CDR3. V dropped 4 bases and J dropped 3 bases, with 4 bases sitting between them. CDR3 bases: TGTGCCAGCAGCTCGAGCTACGAGCAGTACGTC. This encodes CASSSSYEQYV.

J is TRBJ2-7 and V is TRBV28; D gene unclear. The V end was cut by 2 bases, the J end by 0 bases, with 11 bases between. From germline, CDR1 is MDHEN and CDR2 SYDVKM. The CDR3 loop spans 15 amino acids. DNA for the CDR3: TGTGCCAGCAGTTTAATGGGAAGGAGCTCCTACGAGCAGTACTTC. Translating gives CASSLMGRSSYEQYF.

This clone appeared a few times. The J gene is TRBJ1-1, the V gene TRBV4-1, with 8 bases matching TRBD1. The germline gives CDR1 MGHRA, CDR2 YSYEKL. The CDR3 spans 12 residues. V dropped 4 bases and J dropped 9; count of bases not matched to a gene: 4. In DNA, the CDR3 is TGCGCCAGCAGCCTATCCAGGGGGCAAGCTTTCTTT. Its translation: CASSLSRGQAFF.

J is TRBJ1-1 and V is TRBV2; 8 positions agree with TRBD1. Looked up from germline, CDR1 is SNHLY and CDR2 is FYNNEI. Trimming removed 6 bases from V and 0 bases from J; junction bases left unmatched: 3. The CDR3 has 14 amino acids. Written as DNA, the CDR3 is TGTGCCAGCAGATGGACAGGGCTGAACACTGAAGCTTTCTTT. It codes for CASRWTGLNTEAFF.

This chain links TRBV7-2 with TRBJ2-3; 13 positions agree with TRBD2. Germline CDR1 and CDR2: SGHTA and FQGNSA. The J segment lost 0 bases and the V segment lost 2 bases, leaving 5 bases of the junction unmatched. The CDR3 totals 18 residues. Written as DNA, the CDR3 is TGTGCCAGCAGCTTAAGACTAGCGGGGGGTAAAAGCACAGATACGCAGTATTTT. Its translation is CASSLRLAGGKSTDTQYF.

This sequence joins TRBV5-3 and TRBJ2-1; D uncertain. TRBV5-3 qualifies as an ORF whose function is uncertain. Trimming took off 1 base at V and 0 bases at J, with 20 bases between the two ends. CDR3 length: 19 amino acids. The CDR3 loop is CARSLLPLGPNFSYNEQFF. In DNA form, the CDR3 reads TGTGCCAGAAGCTTGTTACCTTTAGGGCCAAATTTCTCCTACAATGAGCAGTTCTTC.

The chain carries TRBV30 and TRBJ1-6; the D gene is possibly TRBD1 (6 bases). Between the trimmed V and J ends, which lost 0 bases and 7 bases, there was a span of 13 bases. Germline loops: CDR1 GTSNPN, CDR2 SVGIG (reference sequence). This CDR3 has 15 amino acids. The CDR3 region has the DNA TGTGCCTGGAGTGTACGGGGGGCCAGAAATTCACCCCTCCACTTT. Translation: CAWSVRGARNSPLHF.